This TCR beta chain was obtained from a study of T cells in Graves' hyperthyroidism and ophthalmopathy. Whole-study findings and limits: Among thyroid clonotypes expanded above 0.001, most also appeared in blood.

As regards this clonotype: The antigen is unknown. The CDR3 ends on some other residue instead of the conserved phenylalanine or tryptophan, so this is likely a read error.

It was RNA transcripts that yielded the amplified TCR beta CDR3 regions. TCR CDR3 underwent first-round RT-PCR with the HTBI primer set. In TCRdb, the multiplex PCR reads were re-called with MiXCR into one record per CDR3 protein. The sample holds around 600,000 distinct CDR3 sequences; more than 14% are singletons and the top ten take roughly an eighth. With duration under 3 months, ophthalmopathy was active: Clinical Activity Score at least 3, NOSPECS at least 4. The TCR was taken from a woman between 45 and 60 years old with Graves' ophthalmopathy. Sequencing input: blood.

This chain's CDR3 is CASSLGRIQETQYS. Written as DNA, the CDR3 is TGTGCCAGCAGCTTAGGCCGGATTCAAGAGACCCAGTACTCC. V gene TRBV7-6 combines with J gene TRBJ2-5, with unresolved D. Trimming removed 1 base from V and 2 bases from J, with 8 bases in between. This CDR3 contains 14 residues. Germline V lookup: CDR1 SGHVS, CDR2 FNYEAQ.